This entry concerns a single T cell receptor beta chain. This entry comes from a study of shared T cell receptors in the human thymus. The assay was immunoSEQ multiplex PCR, and TCRdb's table has in-frame clones only and misses some. This table holds 630,000 or so clones, around 87% found once. Trimming took off 0 bases at V and 0 bases at J, with 13 bases between the two ends. Germline lookup yields CDR1 LNHNV and CDR2 YYDKDF (reference sequence). The CDR3 runs 17 residues. These sequences were also reported in another study, on human thymus T cells. This second report adds: Each of the donors was a healthy Finnish infant who was undergoing open corrective cardiac surgery for congenital heart defects. In corrective heart surgery, resections were taken, and these provided the thymus tissue. Apparent skewing of V and J gene usage characterized both thymic and blood repertoires. Unrelated people showed highly overlapping thymic repertoires, related research reported.

The receptor was derived from a boy under two years old with a congenital heart defect. The chain is built from TRBV15 and TRBJ2-3; TRBD2 is a possible D gene (6 bases). Sequencing was carried out using thymocytes. The chain's CDR3 is CATSREGRGASTDTQYF. CDR3 nucleotides: TGTGCCACCAGCAGAGAGGGGCGCGGGGCTAGCACAGATACGCAGTATTTT.